Reported below is one TCR beta chain. What it recognizes is unknown. The validation cohort, a group of under 150 subjects, included the donors and was separate from the roughly 700-subject first cohort. The data are from a study of cytomegalovirus exposure and HLA in healthy donors. Points from the study as a whole: In vitro confirmation showed a few CMV-associated chains to be CMV antigen specific. Associated with cytomegalovirus, according to the listing, were some 150 TCR beta chains. First-cohort TCR clusters were later found to tend to co-occur in the approximately 120 validation repertoires.

Measured with immunoSEQ multiplex PCR; TCRdb has only the in-frame clones, and not every one. The sample holds 200,000 to 300,000 clones, more than 75% seen once. Per germline, CDR1 MGHRA and CDR2 YSYEKL. This CDR3 has 16 residues. V lost 4 bases to trimming and J lost 0 bases; unmatched junction nucleotides: 6. This rearrangement joins TRBV4-1 to TRBJ1-5, with 7 nucleotides matching TRBD1. Sequenced input: PBMCs. The clonotype originates from a man between 18 and 29 years old in good health and CMV-seropositive. The DNA of the CDR3 is TGCGCCAGCAGCCCTAGGGGGACAGATAGCAATCAGCCCCAGCATTTT. It codes for CASSPRGTDSNQPQHF.